What follows are 24 T cell receptor beta chains derived from one specimen sequenced in a study of a mutant IDH1 vaccine in newly diagnosed glioma. Sequenced by immunoSEQ multiplex PCR; TCRdb stores in-frame clones only, minus some. The sample holds roughly 70,000 clones; 80% to 90% are singletons and the top ten take roughly 2.8%. Time point in this sample: baseline, week 1 (first vaccination visit). Treatment noted: pre-vaccination baseline after standard-of-care therapy. The material was PBMCs, obtained from a glioma patient treated with radiotherapy, temozolomide or both. The receptors stem from a young man with glioma.

This chain connects TRBV28 to TRBJ2-7, with 8 positions matching TRBD1. With V trimmed by 5 bases and J by 5 bases, 8 bases remained unmatched. The CDR3 consists of 14 residues. CDR1 is MDHEN, CDR2 SYDVKM, per germline. CDR3 sequence: CASSLGQVRNEQYF. The CDR3 bases are TGTGCCAGCAGTCTGGGACAGGTTCGGAACGAGCAGTACTTC.

This clone was seen just once. The chain combines TRBV5-4 with TRBJ1-2, with 9 bases aligning to TRBD1. CDR1 and CDR2 (germline): SGHNT, YYREEE (reference sequence). J gave up 4 bases and V 3 bases, and 7 bases lay outside the gene matches. The CDR3 runs 15 residues. Here the CDR3 reads CASSWGQGNGYGYTF. CDR3 in DNA: TGTGCCAGCAGCTGGGGACAGGGTAATGGCTATGGCTACACCTTC. Full variable domain (outside the CDR3, taken from reference TRBV5-4 and TRBJ1-2): ETGVTQSPTHLIKTRGQQVTLRCSSQSGHNTVSWYQQALGQGPQFIFQYYREEENGRGNFPPRFSGLQFPNYSSELNVNALELDDSALYLCASSWGQGNGYGYTFGSGTRLTVV.

The chain has TRBV13 and TRBJ2-3, with 13 bases identical to TRBD2. V shed 1 base and J 2 bases; nucleotides not matched to a gene: 6. The germline V gene has CDR1 PRHDT and CDR2 FYEKMQ (reference sequence). This CDR3 has 18 residues. The CDR3 is CASSLVGLAGEDTDTQYF. CDR3 nucleotide sequence: TGTGCCAGCAGCTTAGTAGGACTAGCGGGGGAAGACACAGATACGCAGTATTTT.

The J gene is TRBJ1-5, the V gene TRBV6-1; D is ambiguous. V gave up 6 bases and J gave up 3 bases, with 12 bases separating them. This CDR3 has 14 residues. CDR1 and CDR2 from the germline V gene are MNHNS and SASEGT. The DNA of the CDR3 is TGTGCCAGCAGAAAGACAAGGATCAATCAGCCCCAGCATTTT. It translates to CASRKTRINQPQHF.

J is TRBJ1-6 and V is TRBV6-6; D unclear. V was shortened by 6 bases and J by 9 bases, with 9 bases between the two germline ends. Germline lookup yields CDR1 MNHNY and CDR2 SVGAGI (reference sequence). There are 12 residues in the CDR3. CDR3: CASREKSSPLHF. The CDR3 DNA is TGTGCCAGCAGAGAGAAGAGTTCACCCCTCCACTTT.

CDR3 protein: CASSLASGGIQTQYF. CDR3 in DNA: TGTGCCAGCAGCTTAGCAAGCGGGGGGATACAGACCCAGTACTTC. The chain carries TRBV7-2 and TRBJ2-5, with 9 bases matching TRBD2. Trimming cost V 0 bases and J 6 bases; bases outside gene matches: 5. This CDR3 has 15 residues. From germline, CDR1 is SGHTA and CDR2 FQGNSA.

V and J are TRBV7-8 and TRBJ2-5; the D gene is possibly TRBD1 (6 bases). The CDR3 has 14 residues. Trimming removed 3 bases from V and 0 bases from J, with 8 bases in between. Germline loops: CDR1 SGHVS, CDR2 FQNEAQ. The CDR3 region is CASSFGQNQETQYF. CDR3 in DNA: TGTGCCAGCAGCTTCGGACAGAACCAAGAGACCCAGTACTTC. The whole variable domain, remainder taken from reference TRBV7-8 and TRBJ2-5, is GAGVSQSPRYKVAKRGQDVALRCDPISGHVSLFWYQQALGQGPEFLTYFQNEAQLDKSGLPSDRFFAERPEGSVSTLKIQRTQQEDSAVYLCASSFGQNQETQYFGPGTRLLVL.

The chain uses TRBV5-1 and TRBJ1-1; D not resolved. The CDR3 has 14 amino acids. Germline V gives CDR1 SGHRS, CDR2 YFSETQ. Trimming stripped 0 bases from V and 1 base from J, with 7 bases between. In nucleotides, the CDR3 is TGCGCCAGCAGCTTGGTACTCGGGAACACTGAAGCTTTCTTT. Residues: CASSLVLGNTEAFF.

The rearrangement links TRBV5-1 to TRBJ2-3, with TRBD1 identical over 7 bases. CDR3 length equals 16 residues. Germline CDR1 reads SGHRS; CDR2 reads YFSETQ. J lost 0 bases, V lost 7 bases, and 11 bases had no gene match. CDR3 residues: CASQEGGRRSTDTQYF. DNA of the CDR3: TGCGCCAGCCAGGAAGGGGGCCGCCGTAGCACAGATACGCAGTATTTT. Full variable domain (missing parts from reference TRBV5-1 and TRBJ2-3): KAGVTQTPRYLIKTRGQQVTLSCSPISGHRSVSWYQQTPGQGLQFLFEYFSETQRNKGNFPGRFSGRQFSNSRSEMNVSTLELGDSALYLCASQEGGRRSTDTQYFGPGTRLTVL.

The chain carries TRBV2 and TRBJ1-2, with D unresolved. Between the trimmed V and J ends, which lost 7 bases and 4 bases, there was a span of 16 bases. CDR1 is SNHLY, CDR2 FYNNEI, per germline. The CDR3 sequence is 14 residues long. DNA for the CDR3: TGTGCCAGCAACGAGGACGGCCTCGTCTATGGCTACACCTTC. Protein product: CASNEDGLVYGYTF.

The rearrangement joins TRBV28 to TRBJ2-1; 9 bases match TRBD2. Looked up from germline, CDR1 is MDHEN and CDR2 is SYDVKM. The V segment lost 4 bases and the J segment 5 bases; nucleotides outside the gene matches: 3. The CDR3 contains 14 residues. The CDR3, as DNA: TGTGCCAGCAGTTCGGGACTAGCCAACAATGAGCAGTTCTTC. Translated, it gives CASSSGLANNEQFF.

The J gene is TRBJ2-1, the V gene TRBV29-1; tentative D call: TRBD2 (5 bases). Trimming removed 7 bases at V and 0 bases at J, with 10 bases between. The CDR3 has 13 residues. In germline, CDR1 is SQVTM, CDR2 ANQGSEA. CDR3 protein: CSAGESSYNEQFF. CDR3 nucleotide sequence: TGCAGCGCCGGGGAGAGCTCCTACAATGAGCAGTTCTTC.

The chain combines TRBV25-1 with TRBJ2-1; unclear D gene. CDR3 length: 13 amino acids. The V end was cut by 6 bases, the J end by 0 bases, with 6 bases between. Per germline, CDR1 MGHDK and CDR2 SYGVNS. The CDR3 DNA is TGTGCCAGCAGATTAGCCTCCTACAATGAGCAGTTCTTC. Amino acids: CASRLASYNEQFF.

This sequence joins TRBV18 and TRBJ2-7; perhaps TRBD2 as D (7 bases). Looked up from germline, CDR1 is KGHSH and CDR2 is LQKENI. V was cut by 3 bases and J by 3 bases, with 15 bases left in between. CDR3 length: 15 residues. CDR3 sequence: CASSPGAGANYEQYF. The CDR3 DNA follows: TGTGCCAGCTCACCGGGGGCGGGGGCAAACTACGAGCAGTACTTC.

The V call is TRBV9, the J call TRBJ2-5, with 14 bases matching TRBD2. V dropped 4 bases and J dropped 2; count of bases not matched to a gene: 4. Germline-derived CDR1 and CDR2 are SGDLS and YYNGEE. The CDR3 is 16 residues long. In nucleotides, the CDR3 is TGTGCCAGCAGCTCGACTAGCGGGGGGGGTCAAGAGACCCAGTACTTC. Translated, it gives CASSSTSGGGQETQYF.

About this clone itself: At the DNA level, this CDR3 is encoded by other sequences in the same sample as well. The CDR3 DNA is TGTGCCAGCAGCCATTACAGGGACTCGAACACTGAAGCTTTCTTT. As protein: CASSHYRDSNTEAFF. The J gene is TRBJ1-1, the V gene TRBV7-8; D perhaps matches TRBD1 (6 bases). With 5 bases removed from V and 1 base from J, the gap between germline ends came to 14 bases. Germline loops: CDR1 SGHVS, CDR2 FQNEAQ. This CDR3 has 15 amino acids.

V gene TRBV5-5 combines with J gene TRBJ1-4; D unclear. Germline V gene sequence: CDR1 SGHKS, CDR2 YYEKEE (reference sequence). V gave up 0 bases and J gave up 7 bases, with 19 bases separating them. CDR3 length equals 17 residues. CDR3 DNA: TGTGCCAGCAGCTTGGGACCGGCAGGCGGCGCGGGTGAAAAACTGTTTTTT. Protein sequence: CASSLGPAGGAGEKLFF. Using reference TRBV5-5 and TRBJ1-4 for the parts outside the CDR3, the full variable domain is DAGVTQSPTHLIKTRGQQVTLRCSPISGHKSVSWYQQVLGQGPQFIFQYYEKEERGRGNFPDRFSARQFPNYSSELNVNALLLGDSALYLCASSLGPAGGAGEKLFFGSGTQLSVL.

This clone was seen a single time. The chain recombines TRBV7-9 with TRBJ1-2, with 9 bases lining up with TRBD1. The CDR3 loop spans 15 amino acids. Germline-derived CDR1 and CDR2 are SEHNR and FQNEAQ (reference sequence). The trim removed 11 bases at V and 6 bases at J, leaving 16 bases unmatched. The CDR3 DNA reads TGTGCCGGATCTCGACCGACAGGGGGGAGGGATGGCTACACCTTC. Translated: CAGSRPTGGRDGYTF.

The J gene is TRBJ1-2, the V gene TRBV19, with D maybe TRBD1 (5 bases). Germline V gives CDR1 LNHDA, CDR2 SQIVND (reference sequence). V gave up 2 bases and J gave up 4 bases, with 14 bases separating them. The CDR3 has 15 amino acids. The CDR3 DNA sequence: TGTGCCAGTAGTATAATCCCCGACAGCATCTATGGCTACACCTTC. It is translated as CASSIIPDSIYGYTF.

CDR3 sequence: CASSQAKSGVPHGYTF. CDR3 coding DNA: TGTGCCAGCAGCCAAGCGAAATCTGGGGTTCCCCATGGCTACACCTTC. V is TRBV14 and J is TRBJ1-2; D unresolved. CDR1 is SGHDN, CDR2 FVKESK, per germline. V was cut by 1 base and J by 6 bases, with 18 bases left in between. The CDR3 totals 16 residues.

The genes are TRBV7-8 and TRBJ2-7; 9 bases align to TRBD1. The germline CDR1 and CDR2 sequences are SGHVS and FQNEAQ. CDR3 length: 16 amino acids. The junction had 13 bases not matched to a gene; V was cut back by 5 bases and J by 5 bases. The CDR3 reads CASSPRTGQGPHEQYF. CDR3 coding DNA: TGTGCCAGCAGCCCTAGAACGGGACAGGGTCCCCACGAGCAGTACTTC.

This chain links TRBV9 with TRBJ1-3, with 7 bases aligning to TRBD1. Germline CDR1 is SGDLS and CDR2 is YYNGEE. The CDR3 extends over 16 amino acids. V shed 3 bases, J shed 2 bases, and the junction held 8 bases outside the gene matches. The CDR3 nucleotides are TGTGCCAGCAGCGCCATTCCACAGGGGCCTGGAAACACCATATATTTT. Protein sequence: CASSAIPQGPGNTIYF.

The chain combines TRBV19 with TRBJ2-2, with 7 nucleotides matching TRBD1. J lost 1 base, V lost 1 base, and 0 bases had no gene match. CDR1 and CDR2 from the germline V gene are LNHDA and SQIVND (reference sequence). This CDR3 is 15 amino acids long. CDR3 loop: CASSIGTGNTGELFF. DNA for the CDR3: TGTGCCAGTAGTATAGGGACAGGGAACACCGGGGAGCTGTTTTTT. The full variable domain, its missing parts supplied by reference TRBV19 and TRBJ2-2, is DGGITQSPKYLFRKEGQNVTLSCEQNLNHDAMYWYRQDPGQGLRLIYYSQIVNDFQKGDIAEGYSVSREKKESFPLTVTSAQKNPTAFYLCASSIGTGNTGELFFGEGSRLTVL.

This clone was recorded a few times. In DNA, the CDR3 is TGTGCCAGCAGCTTTATAAGCTCTGGGGCCAACGTCCTGACTTTC. As protein: CASSFISSGANVLTF. The chain joins TRBV5-6 to TRBJ2-6; D remains unclear. V lost 2 bases to trimming and J lost 0 bases, with 6 bases between them. Germline V gene sequence: CDR1 SGHDT, CDR2 YYEEEE. This CDR3 contains 15 residues.